These T cell receptor beta chains were read from a single sample in a study of blood T cell repertoires in COVID-19. Data came from immunoSEQ multiplex PCR; TCRdb stores just in-frame clones and leaves some out. The sample contains nearly 95,000 clones, about 74% of which appear only once. Sequenced: peripheral blood. These receptors were collected from a man in his 70s with COVID-19, enrolled during active disease. The CDR3 runs from the conserved cysteine through the conserved F or W. A D gene is named only where the DNA matches it firmly. Rows may omit the clone size; those that give it use once, few, many or a size class.

once 14 TRBJ1-3 TRBV11-2 TRBD1 CASVSGQSGNTIYF TGTGCCAGCGTCTCGGGACAGTCTGGAAACACCATATATTTT
NA 17 TRBJ2-1 TRBV4-2 TRBD2 CASSQDAGAYSYNEQFF TGTGCCAGCAGCCAGGACGCGGGAGCCTACTCCTACAATGAGCAGTTCTTC
NA 14 TRBJ2-2 TRBV18 TRBD1 CASSPGTAPGELFF TGTGCCAGCTCACCCGGGACAGCCCCCGGGGAGCTGTTTTTT
NA 14 TRBJ2-6 TRBV5-1 NA CASSGTSGANVLTF TGCGCCAGCAGCGGCACCTCGGGGGCCAACGTCCTGACTTTC
NA 15 TRBJ2-5 TRBV7-3 TRBD1 CASSYGTGAGETQYF TGTGCCAGCAGCTATGGGACAGGGGCCGGAGAGACCCAGTACTTC
many 15 TRBJ2-7 TRBV30 TRBD2 CAWTSGSWAEHEQYF TGTGCCTGGACCAGCGGGAGTTGGGCGGAGCACGAGCAGTACTTC
NA 16 TRBJ2-1 TRBV7-2 TRBD2 CASRPHSGSSYNEQFF TGTGCCAGCAGGCCCCACAGCGGGAGCTCCTACAATGAGCAGTTCTTC
once 19 TRBJ1-4 TRBV27 TRBD1 CASSSTTGGDADVHEKLFF TGTGCCAGCAGTTCCACGACAGGGGGAGATGCCGATGTTCATGAAAAACTGTTTTTT
once 15 TRBJ2-7 TRBV2 TRBD1 CASSPDRGGVDEQYF TGTGCCAGCAGTCCGGACAGGGGAGGGGTGGACGAGCAGTACTTC
once 16 TRBJ2-5 TRBV24-1 NA CATSDPRQDPQETQYF TGTGCCACCAGTGACCCAAGACAGGACCCACAAGAGACCCAGTACTTC
NA 17 TRBJ2-2 TRBV3-1/TRBV3-2 NA CASSQEESRQNTGELFF TGTGCCAGCAGCCAAGAAGAAAGCAGGCAGAACACCGGGGAGCTGTTTTTT
NA 15 TRBJ1-1 TRBV5-6 NA CASSLDQGWGTEAFF TGTGCCAGCAGCTTGGACCAGGGTTGGGGCACTGAAGCTTTCTTT